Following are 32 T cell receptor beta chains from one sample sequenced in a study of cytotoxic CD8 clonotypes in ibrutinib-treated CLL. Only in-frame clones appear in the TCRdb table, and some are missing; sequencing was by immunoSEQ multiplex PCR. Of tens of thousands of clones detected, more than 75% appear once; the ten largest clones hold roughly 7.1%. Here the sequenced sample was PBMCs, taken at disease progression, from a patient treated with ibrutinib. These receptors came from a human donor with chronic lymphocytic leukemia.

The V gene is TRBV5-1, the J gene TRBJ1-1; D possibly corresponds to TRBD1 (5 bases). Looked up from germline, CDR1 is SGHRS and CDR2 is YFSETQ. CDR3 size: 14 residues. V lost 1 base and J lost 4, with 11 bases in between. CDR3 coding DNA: TGCGCCAGCAGCTTGCCGGGACGGTTCACTGAAGCTTTCTTT. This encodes CASSLPGRFTEAFF.

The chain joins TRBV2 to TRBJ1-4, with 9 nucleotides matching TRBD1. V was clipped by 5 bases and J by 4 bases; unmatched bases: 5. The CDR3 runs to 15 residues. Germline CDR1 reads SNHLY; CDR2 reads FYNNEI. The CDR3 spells CASSRQGQGNEKLFF. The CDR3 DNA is TGTGCCAGCAGTAGACAGGGACAGGGTAATGAAAAACTGTTTTTT. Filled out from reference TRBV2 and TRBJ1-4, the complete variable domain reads EPEVTQTPSHQVTQMGQEVILRCVPISNHLYFYWYRQILGQKVEFLVSFYNNEISEKSEIFDDQFSVERPDGSNFTLKIRSTKLEDSAMYFCASSRQGQGNEKLFFGSGTQLSVL.

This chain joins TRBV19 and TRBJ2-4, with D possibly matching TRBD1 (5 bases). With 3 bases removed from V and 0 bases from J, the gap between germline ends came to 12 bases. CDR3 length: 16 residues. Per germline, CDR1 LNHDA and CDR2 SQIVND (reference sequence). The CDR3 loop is CASSMGSGLAKNIQYF. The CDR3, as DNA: TGTGCCAGTAGTATGGGTTCAGGGTTAGCCAAAAACATTCAGTACTTC.

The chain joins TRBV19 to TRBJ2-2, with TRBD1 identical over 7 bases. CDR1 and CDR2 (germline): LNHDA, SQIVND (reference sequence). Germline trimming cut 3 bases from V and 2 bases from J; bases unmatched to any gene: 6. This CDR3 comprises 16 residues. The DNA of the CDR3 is TGTGCCAGTAGTATGGGACAGCTACTAAACACCGGGGAGCTGTTTTTT. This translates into CASSMGQLLNTGELFF.

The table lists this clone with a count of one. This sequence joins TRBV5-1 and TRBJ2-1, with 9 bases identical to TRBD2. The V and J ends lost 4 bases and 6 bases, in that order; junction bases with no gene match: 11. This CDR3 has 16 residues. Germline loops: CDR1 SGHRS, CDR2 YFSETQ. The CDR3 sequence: CASSPPVRGGFNEQFF. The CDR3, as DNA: TGCGCCAGCAGCCCCCCCGTGCGGGGGGGATTCAATGAGCAGTTCTTC.

As DNA, the CDR3 is TGTGCCAGTATGACTCTGGGGGATGGCGGAGGGGACGAGCAGTACTTC. This encodes CASMTLGDGGGDEQYF. The chain has TRBV6-4 and TRBJ2-7; perhaps TRBD2 as D (6 bases). Trimming shortened V by 9 bases and J by 5 bases, and 26 bases separated the two germline ends. CDR3 length: 16 residues. The germline CDR1 and CDR2 sequences are MRHNA and SNTAGT.

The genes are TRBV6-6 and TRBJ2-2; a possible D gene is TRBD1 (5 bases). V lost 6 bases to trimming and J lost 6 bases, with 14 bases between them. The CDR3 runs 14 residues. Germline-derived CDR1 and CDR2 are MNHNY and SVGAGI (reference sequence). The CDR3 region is CASRTQGWAGELFF. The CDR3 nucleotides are TGTGCCAGCAGGACTCAGGGATGGGCCGGGGAGCTGTTTTTT.

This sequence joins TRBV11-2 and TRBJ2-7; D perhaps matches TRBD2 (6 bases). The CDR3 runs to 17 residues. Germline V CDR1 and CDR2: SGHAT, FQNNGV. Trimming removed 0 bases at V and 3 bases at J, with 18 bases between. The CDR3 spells CASSLDWGVGNYYEQYF. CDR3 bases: TGTGCCAGCAGCTTAGATTGGGGGGTCGGGAATTACTACGAGCAGTACTTC.

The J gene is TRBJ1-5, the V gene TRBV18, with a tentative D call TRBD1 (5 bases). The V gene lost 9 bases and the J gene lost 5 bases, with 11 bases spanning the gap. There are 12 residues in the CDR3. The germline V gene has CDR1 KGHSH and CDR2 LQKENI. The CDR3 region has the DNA TGTGCCAGTAGCATAGGGGATCAGCCCCAGCATTTT. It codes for CASSIGDQPQHF.

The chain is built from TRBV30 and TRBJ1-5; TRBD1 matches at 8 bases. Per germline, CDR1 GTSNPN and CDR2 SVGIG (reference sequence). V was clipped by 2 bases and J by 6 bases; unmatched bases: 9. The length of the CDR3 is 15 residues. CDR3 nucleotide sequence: TGTGCCTGGAGTCCCGGGACAGGACGGGGTCAGCCCCAGCATTTT. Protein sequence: CAWSPGTGRGQPQHF.

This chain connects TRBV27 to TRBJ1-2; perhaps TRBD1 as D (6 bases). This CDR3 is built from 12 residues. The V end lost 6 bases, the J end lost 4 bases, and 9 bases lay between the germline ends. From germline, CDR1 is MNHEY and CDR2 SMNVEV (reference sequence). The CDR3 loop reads CASRTTGYGYTF. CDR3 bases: TGTGCCAGCAGGACGACAGGCTATGGCTACACCTTC.

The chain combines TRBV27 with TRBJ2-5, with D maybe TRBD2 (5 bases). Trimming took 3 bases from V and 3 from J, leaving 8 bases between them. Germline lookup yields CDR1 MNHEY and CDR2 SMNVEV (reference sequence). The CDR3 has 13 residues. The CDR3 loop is CASSFRGKETQYF. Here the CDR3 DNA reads TGTGCCAGCAGTTTCCGGGGTAAAGAGACCCAGTACTTC.

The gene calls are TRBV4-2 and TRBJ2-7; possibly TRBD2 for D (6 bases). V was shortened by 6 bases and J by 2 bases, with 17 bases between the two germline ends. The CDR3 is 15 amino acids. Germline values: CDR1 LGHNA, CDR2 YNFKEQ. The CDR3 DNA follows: TGTGCCAGCAGACAGTGGCATGGGACTCCCTACGAGCAGTACTTC. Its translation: CASRQWHGTPYEQYF.

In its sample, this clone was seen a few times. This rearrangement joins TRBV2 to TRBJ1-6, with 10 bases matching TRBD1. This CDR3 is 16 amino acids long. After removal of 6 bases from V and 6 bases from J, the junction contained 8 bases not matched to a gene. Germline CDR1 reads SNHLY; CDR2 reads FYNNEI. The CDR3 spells CASRTGTGARNSPLHF. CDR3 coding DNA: TGTGCCAGCAGGACTGGGACAGGGGCACGTAATTCACCCCTCCACTTT.

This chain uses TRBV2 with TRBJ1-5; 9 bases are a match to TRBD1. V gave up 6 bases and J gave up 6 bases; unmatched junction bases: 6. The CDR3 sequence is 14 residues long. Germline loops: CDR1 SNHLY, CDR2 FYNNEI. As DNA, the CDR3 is TGTGCCAGCAGCTTGGACAGGGGCCCTCAGCCCCAGCATTTT. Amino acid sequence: CASSLDRGPQPQHF.

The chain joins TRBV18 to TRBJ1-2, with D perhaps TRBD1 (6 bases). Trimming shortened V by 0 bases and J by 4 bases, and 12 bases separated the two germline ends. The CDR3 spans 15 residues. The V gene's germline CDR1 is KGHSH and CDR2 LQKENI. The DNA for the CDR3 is TGTGCCAGCTCACCACCAGCAGGGGTGGGCTATGGCTACACCTTC. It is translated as CASSPPAGVGYGYTF.

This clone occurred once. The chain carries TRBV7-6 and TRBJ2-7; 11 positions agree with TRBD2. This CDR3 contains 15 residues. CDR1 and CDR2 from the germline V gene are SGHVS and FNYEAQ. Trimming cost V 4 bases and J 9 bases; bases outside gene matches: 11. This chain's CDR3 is CASSSRLAGLWGQYF. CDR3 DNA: TGTGCCAGCAGCTCGCGACTAGCGGGGCTATGGGGGCAGTACTTC.

CDR3 loop: CASPRTRGGTDTQYF. As DNA, the CDR3 is TGTGCCAGCCCCAGGACCCGGGGGGGGACAGATACGCAGTATTTT. The chain combines TRBV5-6 with TRBJ2-3, with TRBD2 matching over 8 bases. This CDR3 has 15 residues. V trimming: 7 bases; J trimming: 3 bases; junction bases outside the gene matches: 10. Germline V lookup: CDR1 SGHDT, CDR2 YYEEEE.

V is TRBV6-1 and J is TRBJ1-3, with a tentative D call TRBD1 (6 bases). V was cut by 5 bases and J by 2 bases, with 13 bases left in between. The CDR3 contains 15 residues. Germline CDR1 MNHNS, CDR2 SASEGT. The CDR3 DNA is TGTGCCAGCAGTCACCCAGGGGCCACTGGAAACACCATATATTTT. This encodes CASSHPGATGNTIYF.

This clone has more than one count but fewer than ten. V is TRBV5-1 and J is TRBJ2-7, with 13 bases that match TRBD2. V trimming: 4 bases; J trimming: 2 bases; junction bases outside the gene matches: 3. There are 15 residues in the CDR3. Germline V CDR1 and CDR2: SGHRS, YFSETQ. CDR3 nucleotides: TGCGCCAGCAGCGGGGGACTAGCGGGAACCTACGAGCAGTACTTC. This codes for CASSGGLAGTYEQYF. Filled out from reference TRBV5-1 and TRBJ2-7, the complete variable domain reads KAGVTQTPRYLIKTRGQQVTLSCSPISGHRSVSWYQQTPGQGLQFLFEYFSETQRNKGNFPGRFSGRQFSNSRSEMNVSTLELGDSALYLCASSGGLAGTYEQYFGPGTRLTVT.

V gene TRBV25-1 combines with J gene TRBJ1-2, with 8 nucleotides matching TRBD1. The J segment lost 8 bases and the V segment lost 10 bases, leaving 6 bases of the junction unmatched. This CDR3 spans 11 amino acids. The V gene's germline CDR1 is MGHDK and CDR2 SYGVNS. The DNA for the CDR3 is TGTGCCATGCAGGGGGCGCGAGGCTACACCTTC. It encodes CAMQGARGYTF.

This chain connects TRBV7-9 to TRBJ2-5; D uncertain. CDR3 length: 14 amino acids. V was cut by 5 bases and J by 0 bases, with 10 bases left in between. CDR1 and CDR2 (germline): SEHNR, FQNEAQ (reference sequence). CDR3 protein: CASSPQKYQETQYF. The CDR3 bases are TGTGCCAGCAGCCCCCAGAAGTACCAAGAGACCCAGTACTTC. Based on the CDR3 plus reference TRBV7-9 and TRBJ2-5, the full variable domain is DTGVSQNPRHKITKRGQNVTFRCDPISEHNRLYWYRQTLGQGPEFLTYFQNEAQLEKSRLLSDRFSAERPKGSFSTLEIQRTEQGDSAMYLCASSPQKYQETQYFGPGTRLLVL.

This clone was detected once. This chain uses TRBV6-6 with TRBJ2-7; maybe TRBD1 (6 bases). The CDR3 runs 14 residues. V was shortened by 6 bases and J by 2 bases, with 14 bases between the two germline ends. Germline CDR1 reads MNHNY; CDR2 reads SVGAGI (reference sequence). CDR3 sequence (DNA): TGTGCCAGCAGGGGAAACAGGGACGCCTACGAGCAGTACTTC. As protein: CASRGNRDAYEQYF.

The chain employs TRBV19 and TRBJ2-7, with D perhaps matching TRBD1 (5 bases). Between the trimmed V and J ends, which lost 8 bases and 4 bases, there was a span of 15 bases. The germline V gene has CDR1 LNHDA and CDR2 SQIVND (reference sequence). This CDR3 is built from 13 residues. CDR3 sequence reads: CASLVREWYEQYF. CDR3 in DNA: TGTGCCAGTCTAGTCAGGGAATGGTACGAGCAGTACTTC.

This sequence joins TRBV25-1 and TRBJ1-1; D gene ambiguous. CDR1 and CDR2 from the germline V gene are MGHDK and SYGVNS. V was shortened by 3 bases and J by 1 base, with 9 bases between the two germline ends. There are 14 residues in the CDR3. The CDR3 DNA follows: TGTGCCAGCAGTGAGCGTAACCGGAACACTGAAGCTTTCTTT. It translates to CASSERNRNTEAFF.

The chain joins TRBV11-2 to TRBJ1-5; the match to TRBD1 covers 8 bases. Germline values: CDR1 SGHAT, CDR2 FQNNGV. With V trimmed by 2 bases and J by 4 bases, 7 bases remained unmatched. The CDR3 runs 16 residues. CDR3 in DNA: TGTGCCAGCAGCTTAAATGGGTGGACAGGGAATCAGCCCCAGCATTTT. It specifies CASSLNGWTGNQPQHF.

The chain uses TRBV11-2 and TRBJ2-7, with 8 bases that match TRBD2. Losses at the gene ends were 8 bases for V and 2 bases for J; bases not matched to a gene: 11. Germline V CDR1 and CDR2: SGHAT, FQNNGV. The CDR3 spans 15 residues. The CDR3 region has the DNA TGTGCCAGCGGACCCGATAGCGGGATGACCTACGAGCAGTACTTC. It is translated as CASGPDSGMTYEQYF.

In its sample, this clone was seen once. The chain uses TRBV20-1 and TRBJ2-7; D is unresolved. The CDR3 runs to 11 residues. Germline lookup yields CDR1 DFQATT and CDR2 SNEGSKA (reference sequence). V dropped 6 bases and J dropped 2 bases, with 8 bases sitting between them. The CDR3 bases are TGCAGTGCCCAACCAACCTACGAGCAGTACTTC. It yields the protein CSAQPTYEQYF.

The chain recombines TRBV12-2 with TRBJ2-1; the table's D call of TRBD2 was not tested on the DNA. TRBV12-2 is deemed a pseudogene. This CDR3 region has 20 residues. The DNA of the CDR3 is TGTGCAAGTCGCCATTCCAATGGGCGCCGGGGGGAGTTATTGAAGCATGAGCAGTTCTTC. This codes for CASRHSNGRRGELLKHEQFF.

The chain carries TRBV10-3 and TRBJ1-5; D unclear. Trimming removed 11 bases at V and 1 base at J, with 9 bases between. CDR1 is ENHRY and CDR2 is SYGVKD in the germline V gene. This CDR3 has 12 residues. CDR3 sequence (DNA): TGTGCCGCAAGAGGGAGCAATCAGCCCCAGCATTTT. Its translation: CAARGSNQPQHF.

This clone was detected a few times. The DNA of the CDR3 is TGTGCCACCGGGGCCTATGGCTACACCTTC. This codes for CATGAYGYTF. This chain connects TRBV30 to TRBJ1-2; possibly TRBD1 for D (5 bases). Between the trimmed V and J ends, which lost 8 bases and 4 bases, there was a span of 8 bases. CDR1 is GTSNPN and CDR2 is SVGIG in the germline V gene (reference sequence). This CDR3 region has 10 residues. The whole variable domain, filled in from reference TRBV30 and TRBJ1-2, reads SQTIHQWPATLVQPVGSPLSLECTVEGTSNPNLYWYRQAAGRGLQLLFYSVGIGQISSEVPQNLSASRPQDRQFILSSKKLLLSDSGFYLCATGAYGYTFGSGTRLTVV.

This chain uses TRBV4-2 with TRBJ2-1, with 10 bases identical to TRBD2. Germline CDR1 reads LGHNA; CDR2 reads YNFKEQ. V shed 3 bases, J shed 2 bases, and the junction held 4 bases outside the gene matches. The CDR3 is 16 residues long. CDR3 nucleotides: TGTGCCAGCAGCCAGGTAGCGGGGGGAACCTACAATGAGCAGTTCTTC. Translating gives CASSQVAGGTYNEQFF.